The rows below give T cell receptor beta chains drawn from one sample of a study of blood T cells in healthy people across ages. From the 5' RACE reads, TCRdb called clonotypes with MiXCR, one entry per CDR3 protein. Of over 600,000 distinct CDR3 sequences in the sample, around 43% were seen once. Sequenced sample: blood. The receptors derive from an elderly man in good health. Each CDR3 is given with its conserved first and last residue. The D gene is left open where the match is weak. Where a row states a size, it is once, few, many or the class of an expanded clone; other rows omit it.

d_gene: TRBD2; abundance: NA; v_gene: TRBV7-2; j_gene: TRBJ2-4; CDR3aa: CASSFSGGENIQYF; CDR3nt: TGTGCCAGCAGCTTCAGCGGGGGGGAAAACATTCAGTACTTC
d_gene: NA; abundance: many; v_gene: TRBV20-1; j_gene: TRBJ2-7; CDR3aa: CSARATPAFPEQYF; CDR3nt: TGCAGTGCTAGGGCTACTCCCGCGTTCCCCGAGCAGTACTTC
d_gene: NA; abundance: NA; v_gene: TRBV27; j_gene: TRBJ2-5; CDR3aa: CASSFSGVGQETQYF; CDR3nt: TGTGCCAGCAGCTTCAGTGGGGTCGGTCAAGAGACCCAGTACTTC
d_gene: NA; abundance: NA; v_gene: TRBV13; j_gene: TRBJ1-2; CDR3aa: CASSSRTAYGYTF; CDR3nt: TGTGCCAGCAGCTCGAGGACAGCATATGGCTACACCTTC
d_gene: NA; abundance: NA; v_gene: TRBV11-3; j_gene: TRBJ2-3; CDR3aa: CASSLRGGQRNTDTQYF; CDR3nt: TGTGCCAGCAGCTTACGTGGCGGGCAGCGGAACACAGATACGCAGTATTTT
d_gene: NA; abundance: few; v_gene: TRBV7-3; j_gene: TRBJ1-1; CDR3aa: CASSLTVVAPNTEAFF; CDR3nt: TGTGCCAGCAGCTTAACGGTGGTGGCTCCGAACACTGAAGCTTTCTTT
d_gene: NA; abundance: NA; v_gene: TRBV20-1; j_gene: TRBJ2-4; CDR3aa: CSAPPPGRQSLAKNIQYF; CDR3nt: TGCAGTGCTCCCCCGCCAGGCCGTCAGTCTCTAGCCAAAAACATTCAGTACTTC
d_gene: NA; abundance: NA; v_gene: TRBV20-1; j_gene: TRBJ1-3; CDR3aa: CSALQTGSTTGNTIYF; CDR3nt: TGCAGTGCTCTGCAAACAGGGAGCACTACGGGGAACACCATATATTTT
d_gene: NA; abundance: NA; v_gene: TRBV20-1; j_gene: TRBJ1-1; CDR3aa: CSAQRGGLNTEAFF; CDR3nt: TGCAGTGCGCAAAGGGGTGGGTTGAACACTGAAGCTTTCTTT
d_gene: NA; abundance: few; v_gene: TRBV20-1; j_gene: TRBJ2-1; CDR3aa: CSANMGSSYNEQFF; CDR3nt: TGCAGTGCCAATATGGGGAGCTCCTACAATGAGCAGTTCTTC
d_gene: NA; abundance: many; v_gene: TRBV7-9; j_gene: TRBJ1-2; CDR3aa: CASSSARGYTF; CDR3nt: TGTGCCAGCAGCTCGGCGAGAGGCTACACCTTC
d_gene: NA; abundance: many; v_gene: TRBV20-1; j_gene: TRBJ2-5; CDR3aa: CSARRLLGREQETQYF; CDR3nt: TGCAGTGCTAGAAGACTCCTGGGCAGGGAACAAGAGACCCAGTACTTC
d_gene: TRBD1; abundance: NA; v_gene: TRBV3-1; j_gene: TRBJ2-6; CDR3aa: CASSTGTGGSGANVLTF; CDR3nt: TGTGCCAGCAGCACCGGGACAGGGGGCTCTGGGGCCAACGTCCTGACTTTC
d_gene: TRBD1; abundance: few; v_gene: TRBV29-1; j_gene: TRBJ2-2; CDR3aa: CSAGHTGGGGELFF; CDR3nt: TGCAGCGCCGGTCATACAGGGGGAGGCGGGGAGCTGTTTTTT
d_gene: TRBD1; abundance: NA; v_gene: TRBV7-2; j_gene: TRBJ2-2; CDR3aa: CASSYITGGMRTGELFF; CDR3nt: TGTGCCAGCAGCTACATTACAGGGGGCATGAGGACCGGGGAGCTGTTTTTT
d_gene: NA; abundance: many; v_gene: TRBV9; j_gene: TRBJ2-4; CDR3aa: CASSVEPAKNIQYF; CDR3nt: TGTGCCAGCAGCGTAGAACCAGCCAAAAACATTCAGTACTTC
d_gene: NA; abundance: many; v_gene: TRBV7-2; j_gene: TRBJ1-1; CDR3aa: CASSLVVGNTEAFF; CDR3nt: TGTGCCAGCAGCTTAGTCGTGGGGAACACTGAAGCTTTCTTT
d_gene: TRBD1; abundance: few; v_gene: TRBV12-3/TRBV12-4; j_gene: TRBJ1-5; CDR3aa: CASSSRGNQPQHF; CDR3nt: TGTGCCAGCAGTTCCAGGGGGAATCAGCCCCAGCATTTT
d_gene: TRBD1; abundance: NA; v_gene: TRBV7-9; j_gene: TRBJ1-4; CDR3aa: CASSRTGDEKLFF; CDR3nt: TGTGCCAGCAGCCGGACAGGGGATGAAAAACTGTTTTTT
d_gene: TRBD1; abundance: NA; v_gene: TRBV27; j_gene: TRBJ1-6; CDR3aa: CASSPRDRINSPLHF; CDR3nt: TGTGCCAGCAGCCCCAGGGACAGAATTAATTCACCCCTCCACTTT
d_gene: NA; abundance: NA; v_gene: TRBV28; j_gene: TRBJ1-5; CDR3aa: CASSFRDSLRPQHF; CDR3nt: TGTGCCAGCAGTTTTCGGGACTCCTTACGGCCCCAGCATTTT
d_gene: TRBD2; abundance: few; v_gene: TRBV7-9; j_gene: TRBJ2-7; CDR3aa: CASSLEERGVSNRQNYEQYF; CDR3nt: TGTGCCAGCAGCTTAGAGGAGCGGGGAGTATCCAACCGCCAAAACTACGAGCAGTACTTC
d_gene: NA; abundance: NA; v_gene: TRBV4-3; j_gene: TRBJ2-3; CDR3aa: CASSQEGLATDTQYF; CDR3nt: TGCGCCAGCAGCCAAGAAGGCCTAGCGACAGATACGCAGTATTTT
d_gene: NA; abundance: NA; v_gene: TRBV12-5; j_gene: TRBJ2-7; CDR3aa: CASGLGDRREGEQYF; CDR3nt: TGTGCTAGTGGATTGGGGGACCGCCGAGAAGGCGAGCAGTACTTC
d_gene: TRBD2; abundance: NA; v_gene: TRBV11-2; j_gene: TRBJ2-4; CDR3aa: CASSLSGSLNIQYF; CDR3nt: TGTGCCAGCAGCCTTAGCGGGAGTCTAAACATTCAGTACTTC
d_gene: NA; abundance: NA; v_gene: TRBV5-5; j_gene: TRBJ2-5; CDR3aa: CASSQAPGQLYF; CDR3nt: TGTGCCAGCAGCCAGGCGCCCGGACAGCTGTACTTC
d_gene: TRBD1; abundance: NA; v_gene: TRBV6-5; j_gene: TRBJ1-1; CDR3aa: CASSYSADRGRSEAFF; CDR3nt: TGTGCCAGCAGTTACTCGGCGGACAGGGGGCGGTCTGAAGCTTTCTTT
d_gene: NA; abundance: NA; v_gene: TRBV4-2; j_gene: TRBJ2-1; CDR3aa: CASSQVEAGPLTNEQFF; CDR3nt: TGTGCCAGCAGCCAAGTGGAGGCAGGGCCCCTCACCAATGAGCAGTTCTTC
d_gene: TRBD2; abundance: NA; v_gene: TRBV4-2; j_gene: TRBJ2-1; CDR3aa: CASSQSGTSSNNEQFF; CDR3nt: TGTGCCAGCAGCCAATCCGGGACTAGCAGTAACAATGAGCAGTTCTTC
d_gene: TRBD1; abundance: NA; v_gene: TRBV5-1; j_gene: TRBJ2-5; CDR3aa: CASSPGQRRETQYF; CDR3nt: TGCGCCAGCAGTCCGGGACAGCGCCGAGAGACCCAGTACTTC
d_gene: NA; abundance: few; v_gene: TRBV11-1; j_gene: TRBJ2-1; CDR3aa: CASSFPRDSAIPSYNEQFF; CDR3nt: TGTGCCAGCAGCTTCCCCCGGGACTCCGCAATTCCCTCCTACAATGAGCAGTTCTTC
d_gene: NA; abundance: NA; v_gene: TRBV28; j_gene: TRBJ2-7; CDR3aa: CTTGEGRPPYEQYF; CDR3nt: TGTACCACGGGCGAGGGGAGGCCTCCCTACGAGCAGTACTTC
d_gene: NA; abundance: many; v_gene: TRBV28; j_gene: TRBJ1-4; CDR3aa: CASSRSYEKLFF; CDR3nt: TGTGCCAGCAGTCGGTCTTACGAAAAACTGTTTTTT
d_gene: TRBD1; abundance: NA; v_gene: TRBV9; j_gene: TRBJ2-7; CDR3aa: CASSVGVTGGAYEQYF; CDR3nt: TGTGCCAGCAGCGTAGGGGTAACAGGGGGCGCCTACGAGCAGTACTTC
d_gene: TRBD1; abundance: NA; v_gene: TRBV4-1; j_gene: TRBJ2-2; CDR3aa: CASSQDPPGGFAGELFF; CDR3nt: TGCGCCAGCAGCCAAGATCCCCCAGGGGGATTCGCCGGGGAGCTGTTTTTT
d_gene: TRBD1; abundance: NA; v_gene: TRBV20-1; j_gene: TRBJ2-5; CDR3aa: CSAREPRQGGTQYF; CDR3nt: TGCAGTGCTAGAGAACCCCGACAGGGGGGGACCCAGTACTTC
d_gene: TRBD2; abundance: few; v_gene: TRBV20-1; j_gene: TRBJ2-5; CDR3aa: CSAKPGLARETQYF; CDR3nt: TGCAGTGCAAAACCGGGACTAGCTCGGGAGACCCAGTACTTC
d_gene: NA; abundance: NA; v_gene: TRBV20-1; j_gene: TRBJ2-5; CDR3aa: CSARVTRAGYNNEQYF; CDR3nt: TGCAGTGCTAGAGTAACCCGGGCCGGGTATAACAATGAGCAGTACTTC
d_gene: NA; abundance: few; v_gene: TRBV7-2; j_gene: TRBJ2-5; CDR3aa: CASSLGRTAETQYF; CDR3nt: TGTGCCAGCAGCTTAGGGAGGACAGCAGAGACCCAGTACTTC
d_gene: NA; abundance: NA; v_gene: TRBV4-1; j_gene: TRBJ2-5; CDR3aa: CASCRSNEQYF; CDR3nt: TGCGCCAGCTGCCGGAGCAATGAGCAGTACTTC
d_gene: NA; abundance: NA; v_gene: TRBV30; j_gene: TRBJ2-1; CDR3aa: CAWSATYNEQFF; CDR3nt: TGTGCCTGGAGTGCTACCTACAATGAGCAGTTCTTC
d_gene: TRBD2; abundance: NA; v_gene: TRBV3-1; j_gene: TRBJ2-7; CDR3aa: CASRSGGLPYEQYF; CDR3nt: TGTGCCAGCAGAAGCGGGGGACTACCGTACGAGCAGTACTTC
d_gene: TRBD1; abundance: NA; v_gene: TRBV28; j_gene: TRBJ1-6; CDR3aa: CASREGGRYSPLHF; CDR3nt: TGTGCCAGCAGGGAAGGGGGCAGGTATTCACCCCTCCACTTT
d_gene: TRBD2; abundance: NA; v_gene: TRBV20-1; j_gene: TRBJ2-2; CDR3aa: CSARGLAHSNTGELFF; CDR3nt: TGCAGTGCTCGAGGACTAGCACATTCGAACACCGGGGAGCTGTTTTTT
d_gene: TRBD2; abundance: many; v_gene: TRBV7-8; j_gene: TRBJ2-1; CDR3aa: CASSLVGGTYNEQFF; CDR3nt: TGTGCCAGCAGCTTGGTCGGGGGGACCTACAATGAGCAGTTCTTC
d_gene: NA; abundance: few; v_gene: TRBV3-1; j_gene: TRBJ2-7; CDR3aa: CASSQVKAVISYEQYF; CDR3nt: TGTGCCAGCAGCCAAGTTAAGGCGGTGATCTCCTACGAGCAGTACTTC
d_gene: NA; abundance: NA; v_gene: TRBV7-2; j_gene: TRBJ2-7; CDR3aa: CASSPGRAISYGQYF; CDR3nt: TGTGCCAGCAGTCCAGGTCGGGCTATCTCCTACGGGCAGTACTTC
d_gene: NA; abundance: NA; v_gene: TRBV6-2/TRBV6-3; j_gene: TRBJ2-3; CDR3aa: CASSRGLGTDTQYF; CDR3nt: TGTGCCAGCAGTAGGGGACTGGGCACAGATACGCAGTATTTT
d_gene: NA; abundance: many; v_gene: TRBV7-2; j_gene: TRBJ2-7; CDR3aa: CASSFGQHYEQYF; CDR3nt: TGTGCCAGCAGCTTCGGCCAGCACTACGAGCAGTACTTC
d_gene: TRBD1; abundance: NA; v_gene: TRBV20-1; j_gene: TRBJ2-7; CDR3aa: CSAIRDRGQYEQYF; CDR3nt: TGCAGTGCTATTAGGGACAGGGGGCAATACGAGCAGTACTTC
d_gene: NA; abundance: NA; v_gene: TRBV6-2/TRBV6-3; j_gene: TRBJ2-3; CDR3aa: CASSATGDAQYF; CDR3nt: TGTGCCAGCAGCGCGACGGGGGATGCGCAGTATTTT
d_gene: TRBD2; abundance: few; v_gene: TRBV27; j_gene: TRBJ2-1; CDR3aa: CASIDEGGRGLNEQFF; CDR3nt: TGTGCCAGCATCGATGAGGGCGGGAGGGGCCTCAATGAGCAGTTCTTC
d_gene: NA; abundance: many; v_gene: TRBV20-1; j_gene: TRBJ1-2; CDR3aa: CSARASDFNYGYTF; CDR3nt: TGCAGTGCTAGGGCTTCCGATTTTAACTATGGCTACACCTTC